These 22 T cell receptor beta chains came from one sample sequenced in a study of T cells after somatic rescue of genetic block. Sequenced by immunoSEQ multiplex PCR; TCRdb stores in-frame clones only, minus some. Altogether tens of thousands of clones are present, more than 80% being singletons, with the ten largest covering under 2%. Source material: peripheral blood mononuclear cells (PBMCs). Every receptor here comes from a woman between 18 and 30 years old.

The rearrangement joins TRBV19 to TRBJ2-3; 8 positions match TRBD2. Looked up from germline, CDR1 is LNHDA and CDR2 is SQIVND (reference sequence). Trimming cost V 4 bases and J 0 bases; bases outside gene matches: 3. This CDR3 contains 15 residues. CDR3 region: CASSTTSGSTDTQYF. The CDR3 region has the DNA TGTGCCAGTAGTACTACTAGCGGAAGCACAGATACGCAGTATTTT.

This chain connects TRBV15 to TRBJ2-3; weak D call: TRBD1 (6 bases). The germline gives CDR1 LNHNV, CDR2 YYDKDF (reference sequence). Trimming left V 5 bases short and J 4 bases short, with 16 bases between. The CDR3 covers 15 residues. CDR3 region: CATSLRQDGPDTQYF. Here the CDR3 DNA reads TGTGCCACCAGCCTGCGACAGGACGGCCCAGATACGCAGTATTTT.

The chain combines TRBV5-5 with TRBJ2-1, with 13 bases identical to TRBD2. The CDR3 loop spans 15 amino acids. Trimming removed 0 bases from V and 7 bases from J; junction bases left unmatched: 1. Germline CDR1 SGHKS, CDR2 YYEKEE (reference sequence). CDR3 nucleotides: TGTGCCAGCAGCTTGGTGGGACTAGCGGGGAATGAGCAGTTCTTC. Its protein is CASSLVGLAGNEQFF.

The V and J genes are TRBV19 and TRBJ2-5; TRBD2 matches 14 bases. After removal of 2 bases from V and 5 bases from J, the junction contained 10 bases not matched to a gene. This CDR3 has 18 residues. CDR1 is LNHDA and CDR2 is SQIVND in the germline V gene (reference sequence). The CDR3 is CASSILRGLAGVGETQYF. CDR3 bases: TGTGCCAGTAGTATACTCCGGGGACTAGCGGGAGTTGGGGAGACCCAGTACTTC.

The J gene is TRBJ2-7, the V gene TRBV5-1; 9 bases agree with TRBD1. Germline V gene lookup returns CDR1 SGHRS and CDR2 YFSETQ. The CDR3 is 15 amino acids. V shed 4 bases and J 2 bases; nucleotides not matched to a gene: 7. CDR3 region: CASSRTGDGAYEQYF. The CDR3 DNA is TGCGCCAGCAGCCGGACAGGGGACGGGGCCTACGAGCAGTACTTC.

This chain's CDR3 is CASGGVFGGSTSYEQYF. The CDR3, as DNA: TGTGCCAGCGGGGGGGTTTTTGGCGGGAGTACATCCTACGAGCAGTACTTC. V usage is TRBV28 and J usage is TRBJ2-7; 7 bases map to TRBD2. The germline CDR1 and CDR2 sequences are MDHEN and SYDVKM. The V segment lost 8 bases and the J segment 1 base; nucleotides outside the gene matches: 17. The CDR3 is 17 residues long.

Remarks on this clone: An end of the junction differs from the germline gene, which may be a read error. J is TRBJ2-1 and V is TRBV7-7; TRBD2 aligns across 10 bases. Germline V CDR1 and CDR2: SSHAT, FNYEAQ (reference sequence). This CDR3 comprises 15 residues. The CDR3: CASSQRLAGYNEQFF. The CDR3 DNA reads TGTGCTAGCAGCCAGCGACTAGCGGGCTACAATGAGCAGTTCTTC. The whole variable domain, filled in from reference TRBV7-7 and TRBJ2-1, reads GAGVSQSPRYKVTKRGQDVTLRCDPISSHATLYWYQQALGQGPEFLTYFNYEAQPDKSGLPSDRFSAERPEGSISTLTIQRTEQRDSAMYRCASSQRLAGYNEQFFGPGTRLTVL.

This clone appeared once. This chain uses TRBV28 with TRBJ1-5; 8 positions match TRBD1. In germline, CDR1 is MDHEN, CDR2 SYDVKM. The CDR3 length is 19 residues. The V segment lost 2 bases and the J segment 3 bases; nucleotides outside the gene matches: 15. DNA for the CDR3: TGTGCCAGCAGTTTAAATTTTGTGGCAGGGGGCTGGCCCAATCAGCCCCAGCATTTT. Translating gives CASSLNFVAGGWPNQPQHF.

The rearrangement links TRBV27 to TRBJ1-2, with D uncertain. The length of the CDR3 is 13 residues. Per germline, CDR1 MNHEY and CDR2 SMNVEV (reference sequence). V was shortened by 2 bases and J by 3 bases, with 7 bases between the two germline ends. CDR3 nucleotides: TGTGCCAGCAGTTTACGGGAGGACTATGGCTACACCTTC. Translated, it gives CASSLREDYGYTF.

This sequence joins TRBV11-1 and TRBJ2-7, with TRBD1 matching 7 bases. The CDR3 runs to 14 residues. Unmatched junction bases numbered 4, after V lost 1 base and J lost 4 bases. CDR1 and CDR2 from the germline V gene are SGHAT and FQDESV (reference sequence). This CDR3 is CASSLGQGPYEQYF. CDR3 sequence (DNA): TGTGCCAGCAGCTTAGGACAGGGACCTTACGAGCAGTACTTC.

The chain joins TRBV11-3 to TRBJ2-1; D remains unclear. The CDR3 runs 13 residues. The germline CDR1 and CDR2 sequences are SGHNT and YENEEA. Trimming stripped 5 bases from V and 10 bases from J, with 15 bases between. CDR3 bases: TGTGCCAGCAGCCTCGAAAGGGATCGAGAGCAGTTCTTC. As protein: CASSLERDREQFF.

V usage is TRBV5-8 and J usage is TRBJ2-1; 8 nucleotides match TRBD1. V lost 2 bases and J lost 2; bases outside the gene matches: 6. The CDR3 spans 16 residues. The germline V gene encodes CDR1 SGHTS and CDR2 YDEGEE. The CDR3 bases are TGTGCCAGCAGCTTACTCGACAGGGGAGCCTACAATGAGCAGTTCTTC. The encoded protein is CASSLLDRGAYNEQFF.

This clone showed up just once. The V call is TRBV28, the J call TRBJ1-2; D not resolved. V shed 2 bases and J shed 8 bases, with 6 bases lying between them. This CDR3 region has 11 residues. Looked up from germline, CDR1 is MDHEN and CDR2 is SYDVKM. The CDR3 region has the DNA TGTGCCAGCAGTTTACGTGCGGGCTACACCTTC. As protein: CASSLRAGYTF.

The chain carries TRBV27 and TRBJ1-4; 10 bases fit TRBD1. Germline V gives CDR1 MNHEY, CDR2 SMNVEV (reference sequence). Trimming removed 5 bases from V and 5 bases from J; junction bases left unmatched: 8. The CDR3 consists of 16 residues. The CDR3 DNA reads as TGTGCCAGCAGTGATCGCCCGGGACAGGGGAATGAAAAACTGTTTTTT. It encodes CASSDRPGQGNEKLFF.

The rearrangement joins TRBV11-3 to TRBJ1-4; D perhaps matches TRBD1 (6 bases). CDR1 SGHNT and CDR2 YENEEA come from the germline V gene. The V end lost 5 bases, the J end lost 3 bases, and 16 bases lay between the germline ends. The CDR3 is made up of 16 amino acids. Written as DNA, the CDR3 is TGTGCCAGCAGCCATCCACTGGGGGGGCCTAATGAAAAACTGTTTTTT. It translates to CASSHPLGGPNEKLFF.

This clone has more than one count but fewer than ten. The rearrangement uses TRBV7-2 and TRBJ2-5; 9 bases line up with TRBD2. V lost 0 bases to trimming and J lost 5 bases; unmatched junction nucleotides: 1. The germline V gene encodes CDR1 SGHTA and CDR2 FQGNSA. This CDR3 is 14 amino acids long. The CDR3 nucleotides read TGTGCCAGCAGCTTAGCGAGCGGGAGGGAGACCCAGTACTTC. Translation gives CASSLASGRETQYF.

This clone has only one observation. The CDR3 DNA follows: TGTGCCAGCAGGGTGGGGACAGTCTCTGGAAACACCATATATTTT. It yields the protein CASRVGTVSGNTIYF. The gene calls are TRBV28 and TRBJ1-3; 7 positions match TRBD1. This CDR3 region has 15 residues. The trim removed 6 bases at V and 0 bases at J, leaving 5 bases unmatched. The germline V gene has CDR1 MDHEN and CDR2 SYDVKM.

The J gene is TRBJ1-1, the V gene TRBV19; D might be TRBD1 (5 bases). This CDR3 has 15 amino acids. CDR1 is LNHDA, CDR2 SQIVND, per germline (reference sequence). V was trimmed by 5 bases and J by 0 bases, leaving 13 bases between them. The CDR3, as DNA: TGTGCCAGTAGTCCAAGACAGAACCTGAACACTGAAGCTTTCTTT. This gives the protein CASSPRQNLNTEAFF.

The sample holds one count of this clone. The CDR3, as DNA: TGTGCCAGCAGCTTAGCGATGGGGTTAGGCACTGAAGCTTTCTTT. This encodes CASSLAMGLGTEAFF. This rearrangement joins TRBV7-6 to TRBJ1-1; D ambiguous. V was pared by 0 bases and J by 4 bases, with 12 bases between. In germline, CDR1 is SGHVS, CDR2 FNYEAQ. The CDR3 totals 15 residues.

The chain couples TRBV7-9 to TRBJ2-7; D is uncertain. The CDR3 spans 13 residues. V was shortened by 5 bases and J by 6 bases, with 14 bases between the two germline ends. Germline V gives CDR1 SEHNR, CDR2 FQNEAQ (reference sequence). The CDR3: CASSGTISLEQYF. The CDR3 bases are TGTGCCAGCAGCGGAACCATATCCCTCGAGCAGTACTTC. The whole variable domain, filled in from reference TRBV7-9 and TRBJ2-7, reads DTGVSQNPRHKITKRGQNVTFRCDPISEHNRLYWYRQTLGQGPEFLTYFQNEAQLEKSRLLSDRFSAERPKGSFSTLEIQRTEQGDSAMYLCASSGTISLEQYFGPGTRLTVT.

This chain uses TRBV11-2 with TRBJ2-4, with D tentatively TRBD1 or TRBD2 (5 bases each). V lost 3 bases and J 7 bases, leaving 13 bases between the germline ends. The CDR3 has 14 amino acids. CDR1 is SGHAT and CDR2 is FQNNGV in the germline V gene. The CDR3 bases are TGTGCCAGCAGCTTGGATTGGGACCGGAACATTCAGTACTTC. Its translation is CASSLDWDRNIQYF.

Here the CDR3 reads CASCLPAPEAFF. The CDR3, as DNA: TGTGCCAGCTGTCTCCCAGCCCCTGAAGCTTTCTTT. This chain uses TRBV2 with TRBJ1-1, with D unclear. The germline CDR1 and CDR2 sequences are SNHLY and FYNNEI. Between the trimmed V and J ends, which lost 8 bases and 6 bases, there was a span of 13 bases. There are 12 residues in the CDR3.